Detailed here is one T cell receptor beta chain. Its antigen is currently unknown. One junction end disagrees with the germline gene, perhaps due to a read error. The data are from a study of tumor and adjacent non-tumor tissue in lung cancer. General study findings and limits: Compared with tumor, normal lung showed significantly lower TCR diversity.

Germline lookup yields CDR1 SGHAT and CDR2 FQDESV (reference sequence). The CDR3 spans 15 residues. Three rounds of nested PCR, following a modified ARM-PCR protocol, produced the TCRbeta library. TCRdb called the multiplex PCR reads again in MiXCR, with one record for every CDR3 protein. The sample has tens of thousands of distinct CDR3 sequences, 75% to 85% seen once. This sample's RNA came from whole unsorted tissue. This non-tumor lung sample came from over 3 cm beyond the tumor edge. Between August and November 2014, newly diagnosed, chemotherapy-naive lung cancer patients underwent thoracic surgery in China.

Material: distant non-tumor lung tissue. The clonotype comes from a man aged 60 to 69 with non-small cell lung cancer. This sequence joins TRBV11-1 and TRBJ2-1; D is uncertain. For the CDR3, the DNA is TGTCCCAGCAGCACCGCAAGCGTGTTGGACAATGAGCAGTTCTTC. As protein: CPSSTASVLDNEQFF.